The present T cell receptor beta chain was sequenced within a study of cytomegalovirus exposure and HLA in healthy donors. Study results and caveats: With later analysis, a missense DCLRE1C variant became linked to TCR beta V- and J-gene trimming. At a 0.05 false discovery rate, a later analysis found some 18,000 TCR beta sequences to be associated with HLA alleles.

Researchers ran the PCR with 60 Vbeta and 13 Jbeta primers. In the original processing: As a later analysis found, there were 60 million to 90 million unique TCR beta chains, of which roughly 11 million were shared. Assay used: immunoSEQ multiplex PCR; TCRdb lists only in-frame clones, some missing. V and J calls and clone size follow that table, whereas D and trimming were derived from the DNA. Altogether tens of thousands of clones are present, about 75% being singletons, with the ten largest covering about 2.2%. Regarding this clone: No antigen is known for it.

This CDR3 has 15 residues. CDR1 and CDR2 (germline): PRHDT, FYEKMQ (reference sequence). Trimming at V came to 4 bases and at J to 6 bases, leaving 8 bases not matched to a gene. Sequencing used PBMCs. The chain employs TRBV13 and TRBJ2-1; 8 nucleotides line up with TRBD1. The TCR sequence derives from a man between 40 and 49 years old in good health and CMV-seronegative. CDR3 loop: CASSSRTGTLNEQFF. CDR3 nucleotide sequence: TGTGCCAGCAGCTCCCGGACAGGGACCCTCAATGAGCAGTTCTTC.